This passage covers 19 T cell receptor beta chains from one sample sequenced in a study of technical replicates of blood from a handful of donors. Measured with immunoSEQ multiplex PCR; TCRdb has only the in-frame clones, and not every one. Counted here are approximately 52,000 clones, about 82% occurring once; the ten biggest clones make up approximately 5.4%. Sequencing was carried out using PBMCs. These receptors were collected from a human donor in good health. Some clones in this sample may be carry-over from other donors' samples.

The CDR3 bases are TGTGCCAGCAGTTTGGGGACAGCGAACACTGAAGCTTTCTTT. This encodes CASSLGTANTEAFF. The rearrangement uses TRBV6-6 and TRBJ1-1; 7 bases fit TRBD1. The CDR3 runs 14 residues. Trimming at V came to 4 bases and at J to 1 base, leaving 3 bases not matched to a gene. The germline V gene has CDR1 MNHNY and CDR2 SVGAGI (reference sequence).

A note on this clone: Because the CDR3's place on the DNA is in doubt, the DNA is left out and the CDR3 is given as listed by TCRdb. This chain uses TRBV7-9 with TRBJ2-5; TRBD1 is taken as the D call from the table, unchecked against the DNA. Per the germline V gene, CDR1 is SEHNR and CDR2 is FQNEAQ (reference sequence). The CDR3 is 12 residues long, counting both termini. The CDR3 spells CASSFGRGAPYF.

This clone has only a few counts. The chain joins TRBV12-5 to TRBJ2-7, with 11 bases that match TRBD1. Germline V gives CDR1 LGHNT, CDR2 FRNRAP. The CDR3 sequence is 15 residues long. After removal of 7 bases from V and 6 bases from J, the junction contained 11 bases not matched to a gene. CDR3 protein: CASDPPGQGVAEQYF. CDR3 nucleotide sequence: TGTGCTAGTGACCCGCCGGGACAGGGGGTTGCCGAGCAGTACTTC.

The chain carries TRBV19 and TRBJ2-5, with 10 bases identical to TRBD2. V gave up 6 bases and J gave up 3 bases; unmatched junction bases: 16. CDR3 length: 18 residues. Germline V gives CDR1 LNHDA, CDR2 SQIVND (reference sequence). CDR3 coding DNA: TGTGCCAGTAGCCGTCCCCCCCGACTAAGCGGGAGGGAAGAGACCCAGTACTTC. Encoded protein: CASSRPPRLSGREETQYF.

J is TRBJ2-3 and V is TRBV10-3, with D tentatively TRBD2 (6 bases). Per germline, CDR1 ENHRY and CDR2 SYGVKD. Trimming shortened V by 6 bases and J by 0 bases, and 19 bases separated the two germline ends. This CDR3 is built from 17 residues. CDR3 sequence: CAISGQRDSLSTDTQYF. CDR3 bases: TGTGCCATCAGCGGACAACGGGACTCGCTTAGCACAGATACGCAGTATTTT.

V gene TRBV5-1 combines with J gene TRBJ1-6; TRBD1 agrees at 9 bases. Germline V lookup: CDR1 SGHRS, CDR2 YFSETQ. CDR3 length: 15 amino acids. V shed 2 bases and J 9 bases; nucleotides not matched to a gene: 6. CDR3 residues: CASSLGGTGRSPLHF. DNA for the CDR3: TGCGCCAGCAGCTTAGGAGGGACAGGGCGTTCACCCCTCCACTTT. Combining the CDR3 with reference TRBV5-1 and TRBJ1-6 gives the whole variable domain KAGVTQTPRYLIKTRGQQVTLSCSPISGHRSVSWYQQTPGQGLQFLFEYFSETQRNKGNFPGRFSGRQFSNSRSEMNVSTLELGDSALYLCASSLGGTGRSPLHFGNGTRLTVT.

The sample holds one count of this clone. The rearrangement links TRBV5-8 to TRBJ2-5, with TRBD2 matching over 10 bases. Trimming took 5 bases from V and 0 from J; bases not matched to a gene: 7. This CDR3 spans 16 amino acids. The germline V gene has CDR1 SGHTS and CDR2 YDEGEE. CDR3 sequence reads: CASSFLLAGNQETQYF. In nucleotides, the CDR3 is TGTGCCAGCAGTTTTCTACTAGCGGGGAACCAAGAGACCCAGTACTTC.

The chain carries TRBV29-1 and TRBJ2-5, with TRBD2 as a possible D gene (6 bases). The V gene's germline CDR1 is SQVTM and CDR2 ANQGSEA. Deletions cut 0 bases from V and 7 bases from J, with 18 bases between. The CDR3 totals 15 residues. CDR3 sequence reads: CSVEEATVLGGTQYF. The DNA of the CDR3 is TGCAGCGTTGAAGAGGCCACTGTTCTGGGGGGGACCCAGTACTTC.

J is TRBJ2-1 and V is TRBV6-5; 9 bases are shared with TRBD2. Germline trimming cut 7 bases from V and 9 bases from J; bases unmatched to any gene: 13. From germline, CDR1 is MNHEY and CDR2 SVGAGI. The CDR3 runs 15 residues. CDR3 DNA sequence: TGTGCCAGCACCAAGGGCGGGGGGGCCAAGGGTGAGCAGTTCTTC. Residues: CASTKGGGAKGEQFF.

The V and J genes are TRBV19 and TRBJ2-1; D call uncertain. Germline loops: CDR1 LNHDA, CDR2 SQIVND (reference sequence). This CDR3 is 13 amino acids long. Trimming left V 6 bases short and J 7 bases short, with 13 bases between. The CDR3 DNA is TGTGCCAGTAGCCTCATTTCCGGGAATGAGCAGTTCTTC. Protein product: CASSLISGNEQFF.

J is TRBJ1-6 and V is TRBV14; 7 bases are a match to TRBD1. The V gene's germline CDR1 is SGHDN and CDR2 FVKESK. The V and J ends lost 8 bases and 6 bases, in that order; junction bases with no gene match: 4. This CDR3 contains 13 residues. The CDR3 loop reads CASGDRVNSPLHF. DNA of the CDR3: TGTGCCAGCGGCGACAGGGTTAATTCACCCCTCCACTTT.

The V call is TRBV9, the J call TRBJ2-3; 10 positions agree with TRBD2. Germline assignment: CDR1 SGDLS and CDR2 YYNGEE. This CDR3 contains 16 residues. V trimming: 0 bases; J trimming: 1 base; junction bases outside the gene matches: 2. Here the CDR3 DNA reads TGTGCCAGCAGCGTAGTTCTAGCGGGGGGCACAGATACGCAGTATTTT. Its protein product is CASSVVLAGGTDTQYF.

This chain connects TRBV19 to TRBJ2-7; 12 nucleotides match TRBD2. CDR1 and CDR2 from the germline V gene are LNHDA and SQIVND (reference sequence). The CDR3 contains 17 residues. J gave up 0 bases and V 5 bases, and 8 bases lay outside the gene matches. For the CDR3, the DNA is TGTGCCAGTAGTTCCCGGACTAGCGGGAAGCGCTCCTACGAGCAGTACTTC. Protein: CASSSRTSGKRSYEQYF.

The genes are TRBV9 and TRBJ1-1; possibly TRBD1 for D (5 bases). There are 14 residues in the CDR3. CDR1 and CDR2 (germline): SGDLS, YYNGEE. The V gene lost 2 bases and the J gene lost 1 base, with 9 bases spanning the gap. The CDR3 loop reads CASSVSGQNTEAFF. In DNA, the CDR3 is TGTGCCAGCAGCGTTTCAGGACAGAACACTGAAGCTTTCTTT. The whole variable domain, remainder taken from reference TRBV9 and TRBJ1-1, is DSGVTQTPKHLITATGQRVTLRCSPRSGDLSVYWYQQSLDQGLQFLIQYYNGEERAKGNILERFSAQQFPDLHSELNLSSLELGDSALYFCASSVSGQNTEAFFGQGTRLTVV.

The genes are TRBV5-1 and TRBJ1-6; no definite D call. CDR1 and CDR2 (germline): SGHRS, YFSETQ. This CDR3 spans 15 amino acids. Trimming stripped 2 bases from V and 10 bases from J, with 16 bases between. The DNA of the CDR3 is TGCGCCAGCAGCTTCCAAGTGGACGGGAGCTCACCCCTCCACTTT. It encodes CASSFQVDGSSPLHF.

V usage is TRBV27 and J usage is TRBJ2-7, with 14 bases identical to TRBD2. The germline CDR1 and CDR2 sequences are MNHEY and SMNVEV (reference sequence). The CDR3 spans 15 residues. Trimming removed 6 bases from V and 3 bases from J; junction bases left unmatched: 4. CDR3 residues: CASRSGTSGSYEQYF. The CDR3 DNA follows: TGTGCCAGCAGATCCGGGACTAGCGGGAGCTACGAGCAGTACTTC.

The chain has TRBV5-1 and TRBJ2-2, with D unresolved. V dropped 4 bases and J dropped 3 bases, with 7 bases sitting between them. The CDR3 has 13 residues. Germline CDR1 and CDR2: SGHRS and YFSETQ. CDR3 region: CASSPSDTGELFF. In DNA, the CDR3 is TGCGCCAGCAGCCCCAGCGACACCGGGGAGCTGTTTTTT.

The chain combines TRBV10-1 with TRBJ2-3; 8 positions match TRBD2. The CDR3 is 14 residues long. J was trimmed by 0 bases and V by 9 bases; bases with no gene match: 5. In germline, CDR1 is WNHNN, CDR2 SYGVQD (reference sequence). CDR3 DNA: TGCGCCAGAGGGACTAGTATTAGCACAGATACGCAGTATTTT. Its translation is CARGTSISTDTQYF.

This clone was detected once. This chain links TRBV4-2 with TRBJ2-3, with 10 bases that match TRBD1. The V gene end was trimmed by 4 bases and the J gene end by 4 bases; junction bases not matched to a gene: 8. Germline loops: CDR1 LGHNA, CDR2 YNFKEQ. The CDR3 consists of 16 residues. The CDR3 DNA reads TGTGCCAGCAGCCCGTTGGGGACAGGGGTCCCAGATACGCAGTATTTT. It is translated as CASSPLGTGVPDTQYF.